Shown below are 26 T cell receptor beta chains from a single sample sequenced in a study of blood T cells in healthy people across ages. The second PCR ran about 7 to 12 cycles with a sample-barcoded 5' primer and J-beta primers. In TCRdb, the 5' RACE reads were re-called with MiXCR into one record per CDR3 protein. The table shows about 1,500,000 distinct CDR3 sequences, with 42% occurring only once. Source material: blood. The receptors shown here come from a woman aged 18-29 years in good health.

This chain uses TRBV25-1 with TRBJ1-2; D not resolved. There are 13 residues in the CDR3. The V end lost 3 bases, the J end lost 3 bases, and 8 bases lay between the germline ends. Germline lookup yields CDR1 MGHDK and CDR2 SYGVNS. The CDR3 reads CASSDEGHYGYTF. The CDR3 DNA is TGTGCCAGCAGTGATGAAGGACACTATGGCTACACCTTC.

This sequence joins TRBV2 and TRBJ2-2; possible D gene TRBD1, 6 bases. The CDR3 length is 15 residues. The germline gives CDR1 SNHLY, CDR2 FYNNEI. The V end was cut by 1 base, the J end by 5 bases, with 11 bases between. This CDR3 is CASSEGSGETGELFF. DNA of the CDR3: TGTGCCAGCAGTGAAGGTTCAGGGGAAACCGGGGAGCTGTTTTTT.

This clonotype was seen more than once but under ten times. The chain couples TRBV7-9 to TRBJ2-7; 7 bases are a match to TRBD2. The germline gives CDR1 SEHNR, CDR2 FQNEAQ (reference sequence). The V segment lost 5 bases and the J segment 3 bases; nucleotides outside the gene matches: 13. The CDR3 contains 16 residues. The CDR3 nucleotides read TGTGCCAGCAGCGCCCGGACTAGTGGCCCAAGCTACGAGCAGTACTTC. Translated, it gives CASSARTSGPSYEQYF.

Note on this clonotype: A read error may explain this, as a much larger clone is one base away. The V and J genes are TRBV15 and TRBJ2-3, with D maybe TRBD2 (5 bases). Per the germline V gene, CDR1 is LNHNV and CDR2 is YYDKDF (reference sequence). The CDR3 has 16 residues. CDR3 loop: CAASRDTAGGTDTQYF. The CDR3 bases are TGTGCCGCCAGCAGAGATACGGCAGGCGGGACAGATACGCAGTATTTT.

The CDR3 sequence is CSARDHSGGAETQYF. The CDR3, as DNA: TGCAGTGCTAGAGATCACAGCGGGGGGGCTGAGACCCAGTACTTC. V and J are TRBV20-1 and TRBJ2-5, with TRBD2 matching 10 bases. The CDR3 covers 15 residues. Germline V gene sequence: CDR1 DFQATT, CDR2 SNEGSKA (reference sequence). Trimming took 0 bases from V and 5 from J; bases not matched to a gene: 6.

The rearrangement links TRBV29-1 to TRBJ1-1, with a possible D match to TRBD1 (5 bases). Trimming pared 5 bases from V and 6 bases from J, leaving 16 bases between. The V gene's germline CDR1 is SQVTM and CDR2 ANQGSEA. CDR3 size: 13 residues. This CDR3 is CSVLLRGSAEAFF. The CDR3 region has the DNA TGCAGCGTTCTTCTGCGGGGCAGCGCTGAAGCTTTCTTT.

This clonotype was recorded a few times. V usage is TRBV25-1 and J usage is TRBJ1-2, with D perhaps TRBD1 (6 bases). CDR1 is MGHDK, CDR2 SYGVNS, per germline. V lost 4 bases to trimming and J lost 8 bases, with 17 bases between them. The CDR3 spans 14 residues. The CDR3 spells CASSADRLEQGYTF. The CDR3 coding sequence is TGTGCCAGCAGTGCCGACAGGTTGGAACAGGGCTACACCTTC.

The gene calls are TRBV9 and TRBJ2-3; 12 positions agree with TRBD1. With 10 bases clipped from V and 3 bases from J, the junction kept 24 bases outside the gene matches. The CDR3 is made up of 20 amino acids. The V gene's germline CDR1 is SGDLS and CDR2 YYNGEE. The CDR3 region has the DNA TGTGCCGCAAGACTACCTTACTCCGGGACAGGGGGCGTCTGGACAGATACGCAGTATTTT. It codes for CAARLPYSGTGGVWTDTQYF.

This clonotype turned up a few times. The chain couples TRBV9 to TRBJ2-3; tentatively, D is TRBD1 (6 bases). The ends were cut back, 1 base at V and 0 bases at J, with 9 bases in the middle. CDR3 length equals 15 residues. Germline V gene data show CDR1 as SGDLS and CDR2 as YYNGEE. This CDR3 reads CASSVRTASTDTQYF. CDR3 nucleotide sequence: TGTGCCAGCAGCGTACGGACAGCTAGCACAGATACGCAGTATTTT.

The J gene is TRBJ2-1, the V gene TRBV7-2; 15 bases are a match to TRBD2. V dropped 5 bases and J dropped 8; count of bases not matched to a gene: 7. The CDR3 length is 16 residues. Germline CDR1 and CDR2: SGHTA and FQGNSA. CDR3 nucleotides: TGTGCCAGCAGCCCCGGGACTAGCGGGAGGTTGGATGAGCAGTTCTTC. It is translated as CASSPGTSGRLDEQFF.

The V gene is TRBV7-2, the J gene TRBJ2-7; possibly TRBD2 for D (6 bases). From germline, CDR1 is SGHTA and CDR2 FQGNSA. The germline V and J ends were trimmed by 5 bases and 2 bases, with 16 bases remaining between them. CDR3 length: 15 residues. The CDR3 DNA is TGTGCCAGCAGCCCTTCCCCGGGAGACGCCTACGAGCAGTACTTC. Protein: CASSPSPGDAYEQYF. Complete variable domain (other parts from reference TRBV7-2 and TRBJ2-7): GAGVSQSPSNKVTEKGKDVELRCDPISGHTALYWYRQSLGQGLEFLIYFQGNSAPDKSGLPSDRFSAERTGGSVSTLTIQRTQQEDSAVYLCASSPSPGDAYEQYFGPGTRLTVT.

The chain combines TRBV6-5 with TRBJ1-3; the D gene is possibly TRBD1 (5 bases). The CDR3 runs to 17 residues. CDR1 MNHEY and CDR2 SVGAGI come from the germline V gene. V was trimmed by 2 bases and J by 0 bases, leaving 14 bases between them. The CDR3 DNA reads TGTGCCAGCAGTTACACTTCAGGCGGGGGCTCTGGAAACACCATATATTTT. Translating gives CASSYTSGGGSGNTIYF.

The V gene is TRBV27, the J gene TRBJ2-1, with a weak D call TRBD2 (5 bases). This CDR3 is built from 14 residues. The ends were cut back, 2 bases at V and 6 bases at J, with 11 bases in the middle. CDR1 and CDR2 from the germline V gene are MNHEY and SMNVEV (reference sequence). This CDR3 reads CASSLTGIGNEQFF. The CDR3 DNA reads as TGTGCCAGCAGTTTAACGGGAATCGGCAATGAGCAGTTCTTC.

This sequence joins TRBV7-8 and TRBJ2-3; TRBD2 might be the D (6 bases). The CDR3 is made up of 13 amino acids. From germline, CDR1 is SGHVS and CDR2 FQNEAQ. Trimming cost V 5 bases and J 4 bases, with 10 bases left between them. CDR3 sequence reads: CASSTVAADTQYF. In nucleotides, the CDR3 is TGTGCCAGCAGCACCGTAGCGGCAGATACGCAGTATTTT.

The sample holds a few counts of this clonotype. This chain uses TRBV18 with TRBJ2-1, with D possibly matching TRBD1 (5 bases). Germline CDR1 and CDR2: KGHSH and LQKENI. The CDR3 is made up of 11 amino acids. V was pared by 9 bases and J by 5 bases, with 8 bases between. CDR3 DNA: TGTGCCAGTCCAGGGCACAATGAGCAGTTCTTC. The encoded protein is CASPGHNEQFF. The variable domain in full, with the rest retrieved from reference TRBV18 and TRBJ2-1, is NAGVMQNPRHLVRRRGQEARLRCSPMKGHSHVYWYRQLPEEGLKFMVYLQKENIIDESGMPKERFSAEFPKEGPSILRIQQVVRGDSAAYFCASPGHNEQFFGPGTRLTVL.

The V and J genes are TRBV15 and TRBJ2-3, with 8 bases aligning to TRBD2. The CDR3 is made up of 17 amino acids. The germline CDR1 and CDR2 sequences are LNHNV and YYDKDF (reference sequence). The junction had 7 bases not matched to a gene; V was cut back by 0 bases and J by 2 bases. The CDR3 DNA is TGTGCCACCAGCAGAGATCAAGCGGGAGCACCCACAGATACGCAGTATTTT. Amino acid sequence: CATSRDQAGAPTDTQYF.

This clonotype was seen a few times. The rearrangement uses TRBV5-1 and TRBJ1-6; D gene uncertain. The CDR3 runs to 10 residues. The germline CDR1 and CDR2 sequences are SGHRS and YFSETQ. The V and J ends lost 10 bases and 10 bases respectively, with 9 bases between them. The CDR3 nucleotides read TGCGCCGCCTTCGGATCACCCCTCCACTTT. Protein sequence: CAAFGSPLHF. The whole variable domain, filled in from reference TRBV5-1 and TRBJ1-6, reads KAGVTQTPRYLIKTRGQQVTLSCSPISGHRSVSWYQQTPGQGLQFLFEYFSETQRNKGNFPGRFSGRQFSNSRSEMNVSTLELGDSALYLCAAFGSPLHFGNGTRLTVT.

The CDR3 sequence: CSAHTGGIETQYF. DNA for the CDR3: TGCAGTGCGCATACAGGGGGCATAGAGACCCAGTACTTC. The chain carries TRBV20-1 and TRBJ2-5; 9 positions agree with TRBD1. Germline V gene lookup returns CDR1 DFQATT and CDR2 SNEGSKA (reference sequence). This CDR3 contains 13 residues. The V gene end was trimmed by 6 bases and the J gene end by 4 bases; junction bases not matched to a gene: 6.

V is TRBV20-1 and J is TRBJ2-1, with a weak D call TRBD2 (6 bases). Germline V gives CDR1 DFQATT, CDR2 SNEGSKA (reference sequence). The CDR3 consists of 16 residues. Trimming took off 5 bases at V and 6 bases at J, with 23 bases between the two ends. The CDR3 nucleotides read TGCAGTGCTTACACCACGGGGGTCCGCCGGAGCAATGAGCAGTTCTTC. The encoded protein is CSAYTTGVRRSNEQFF.

The V gene is TRBV18, the J gene TRBJ2-3, with 8 positions matching TRBD2. The germline gives CDR1 KGHSH, CDR2 LQKENI. This CDR3 spans 17 amino acids. Trimming removed 0 bases from V and 6 bases from J; junction bases left unmatched: 11. Written as DNA, the CDR3 is TGTGCCAGCTCACCACCAATGGGACTAGGGGTTTTGGATACGCAGTATTTT. Translating gives CASSPPMGLGVLDTQYF. Drawing the rest from reference TRBV18 and TRBJ2-3, the complete variable domain is NAGVMQNPRHLVRRRGQEARLRCSPMKGHSHVYWYRQLPEEGLKFMVYLQKENIIDESGMPKERFSAEFPKEGPSILRIQQVVRGDSAAYFCASSPPMGLGVLDTQYFGPGTRLTVL.

This clonotype turned up a few times. This chain joins TRBV4-1 and TRBJ1-5; D unclear. The CDR3 runs 14 residues. Deletions cut 3 bases from V and 5 bases from J, with 11 bases between. Germline lookup yields CDR1 MGHRA and CDR2 YSYEKL. The CDR3 loop is CASSHAGRDQPQHF. CDR3 bases: TGCGCCAGCAGCCATGCCGGACGGGATCAGCCCCAGCATTTT.

The chain employs TRBV6-6 and TRBJ2-4, with D possibly matching TRBD1 (6 bases). Germline lookup yields CDR1 MNHNY and CDR2 SVGAGI (reference sequence). The CDR3 extends over 16 amino acids. V lost 5 bases and J lost 0, with 14 bases in between. The CDR3 DNA reads as TGTGCCAGCAGTCCACAGGGCCAACTAGCCAAAAACATTCAGTACTTC. It is translated as CASSPQGQLAKNIQYF.

The chain recombines TRBV5-1 with TRBJ1-1, with D hard to call. With 4 bases removed from V and 3 bases from J, the gap between germline ends came to 13 bases. The CDR3 sequence is 14 residues long. CDR1 SGHRS and CDR2 YFSETQ come from the germline V gene. CDR3 in amino acids: CASSRSRTDTEAFF. CDR3 nucleotide sequence: TGCGCCAGCAGCCGAAGTAGGACCGACACTGAAGCTTTCTTT.

Regarding this clonotype: The junction differs from germline at one of its ends, possibly a read error. The chain is built from TRBV29-1 and TRBJ1-1; D not resolved. The CDR3 spans 11 residues. From germline, CDR1 is SQVTM and CDR2 ANQGSEA. The CDR3 DNA reads as TGCAGCGTCGAAGGTGACACTGAAGCTTTCTTT. Protein: CSVEGDTEAFF. Drawing the rest from reference TRBV29-1 and TRBJ1-1, the complete variable domain is SAVISQKPSRDICQRGTSLTIQCQVDSQVTMMFWYRQQPGQSLTLIATANQGSEATYESGFVIDKFPISRPNLTFSTLTVSNMSPEDSSIYLCSVEGDTEAFFGQGTRLTVV.

This clonotype came up a few times. The CDR3 DNA sequence: TGTGCCAGCAGCTTAGCGGGGAGGTCCGATACGCAGTATTTT. It specifies CASSLAGRSDTQYF. The chain employs TRBV7-2 and TRBJ2-3; a possible D gene is TRBD2 (6 bases). The V gene lost 0 bases and the J gene lost 6 bases, with 10 bases spanning the gap. The CDR3 spans 14 residues. Germline V CDR1 and CDR2: SGHTA, FQGNSA.

In its sample, this clonotype was seen a few times. This rearrangement joins TRBV4-1 to TRBJ2-7; D is uncertain. Germline V gives CDR1 MGHRA, CDR2 YSYEKL. The CDR3 is made up of 13 amino acids. Trimming removed 5 bases from V and 5 bases from J, with 13 bases in between. As DNA, the CDR3 is TGCGCCAGCAGCGGGTTCGGCGTTCACGAGCAGTACTTC. It specifies CASSGFGVHEQYF.